What follows is one T cell receptor beta chain and its context. The data derive from a study of blood T cell repertoires in COVID-19. Across the whole study: From the United States, Italy and Spain came samples of acute and convalescent COVID-19. In each case, the material was cDNA or gDNA derived from T cells, B-cell-depleted T cells, or PBMCs.

As processed by the authors: Reference gene primer amplification in the assay estimated nucleated cell counts. Sequenced by immunoSEQ multiplex PCR; TCRdb stores in-frame clones only, minus some. D and trimming come from the DNA, and the V and J calls and clone size come from that table. The repertoire includes about 170,000 clones, around 90% of them detected once, and 0.45% to 0.6% sits in the top ten. The germline V gene has CDR1 SGHDT and CDR2 YYEEEE. CDR3 length: 14 amino acids. With 4 bases clipped from V and 2 bases from J, the junction kept 4 bases outside the gene matches. The chain links TRBV5-6 to TRBJ2-5; 8 bases are shared with TRBD2. The receptor was isolated from a man between 60 and 70 years old with COVID-19, enrolled during active disease. What was sequenced was peripheral blood. CDR3 coding DNA: TGTGCCAGCAGCCCGGGGGGGGTACAAGAGACCCAGTACTTC. Protein: CASSPGGVQETQYF.